Listed below are T cell receptor beta chains from one sample, sequenced in a study of blood T cell repertoires in COVID-19. Assay: immunoSEQ multiplex PCR; the TCRdb copy retains only in-frame clones and omits some. The table records more than 200,000 clones, 81% of them present only once. Sequenced material: peripheral blood. The receptor set was obtained from an elderly woman with acute or convalescent COVID-19. Each CDR3 is given with its conserved first and last residue. D genes are given only for firm matches. Size is omitted from some rows. Given values are once, few, many or a class for expanded clones.

clone_size: few; v_call: TRBV10-2; j_call: TRBJ1-5; d_call: NA; cdr3_aa: CASLPDRSIHQPQHF; cdr3_nt: TGCGCCAGCTTGCCCGACAGGTCGATTCATCAGCCCCAGCATTTT
clone_size: NA; v_call: TRBV7-9; j_call: TRBJ1-5; d_call: TRBD1; cdr3_aa: CASSLAAGTDFWGSQPQHF; cdr3_nt: TGTGCCAGCAGCTTAGCAGCCGGGACAGACTTCTGGGGGAGTCAGCCCCAGCATTTT
clone_size: NA; v_call: TRBV11-2; j_call: TRBJ2-3; d_call: TRBD2; cdr3_aa: CASSPTGLAGGKDTQYF; cdr3_nt: TGTGCCAGCAGCCCGACTGGACTAGCGGGGGGGAAGGATACGCAGTATTTT
clone_size: NA; v_call: TRBV28; j_call: TRBJ1-1; d_call: NA; cdr3_aa: CASQEGDTEAFF; cdr3_nt: TGTGCCAGCCAAGAAGGGGACACTGAAGCTTTCTTT
clone_size: NA; v_call: TRBV6-5; j_call: TRBJ2-2; d_call: NA; cdr3_aa: CASSRGDGTGELFF; cdr3_nt: TGTGCCAGCAGTCGGGGAGATGGAACCGGGGAGCTGTTTTTT
clone_size: NA; v_call: TRBV19; j_call: TRBJ2-4; d_call: NA; cdr3_aa: CASSDVGRMHIQYF; cdr3_nt: TGTGCCAGTAGTGATGTGGGGAGGATGCACATTCAGTACTTC
clone_size: NA; v_call: TRBV7-8; j_call: TRBJ2-7; d_call: NA; cdr3_aa: CASSSAGKGSYEQYF; cdr3_nt: TGTGCCAGCAGCTCTGCAGGGAAAGGCTCCTACGAGCAGTACTTC
clone_size: NA; v_call: TRBV5-1; j_call: TRBJ2-1; d_call: TRBD2; cdr3_aa: CASSLTSGHNEQFF; cdr3_nt: TGCGCCAGCAGCTTGACTAGCGGTCACAATGAGCAGTTCTTC
clone_size: NA; v_call: TRBV19; j_call: TRBJ1-2; d_call: TRBD1; cdr3_aa: CASSTDRGGPNYGYTF; cdr3_nt: TGTGCCAGTAGTACGGACAGGGGAGGTCCTAACTATGGCTACACCTTC
clone_size: NA; v_call: TRBV6-5; j_call: TRBJ1-2; d_call: NA; cdr3_aa: CASSYVGGIDYGYTF; cdr3_nt: TGTGCCAGCAGTTACGTCGGGGGAATCGACTATGGCTACACCTTC
clone_size: NA; v_call: TRBV30; j_call: TRBJ2-2; d_call: TRBD1; cdr3_aa: CASSGTGVSGGELFF; cdr3_nt: TGTGCCAGTTCCGGGACAGGGGTCTCGGGCGGGGAGCTGTTTTTT
clone_size: NA; v_call: TRBV19; j_call: TRBJ1-1; d_call: NA; cdr3_aa: CASTETVNTEAFF; cdr3_nt: TGTGCCAGTACCGAAACAGTGAACACTGAAGCTTTCTTT
clone_size: NA; v_call: TRBV4-2; j_call: TRBJ2-3; d_call: TRBD2; cdr3_aa: CASSHGLAGGGDTQYF; cdr3_nt: TGTGCCAGCAGCCACGGACTAGCGGGGGGCGGGGATACGCAGTATTTT
clone_size: once; v_call: TRBV5-1; j_call: TRBJ1-5; d_call: NA; cdr3_aa: CASSLAVDQPQHF; cdr3_nt: TGCGCCAGCAGCTTGGCCGTCGATCAGCCCCAGCATTTT
clone_size: NA; v_call: TRBV12-3/TRBV12-4; j_call: TRBJ1-1; d_call: NA; cdr3_aa: CASSLGGSTEAFF; cdr3_nt: TGTGCCAGCAGTTTGGGGGGGTCCACTGAAGCTTTCTTT
clone_size: NA; v_call: TRBV19; j_call: TRBJ1-1; d_call: TRBD1; cdr3_aa: CASSPIGGTGGLDTEAFF; cdr3_nt: TGTGCCAGTAGTCCCATAGGGGGGACAGGGGGCTTGGATACTGAAGCTTTCTTT
clone_size: NA; v_call: TRBV27; j_call: TRBJ1-6; d_call: NA; cdr3_aa: CASSFRNSPLHF; cdr3_nt: TGTGCCAGCAGTTTTAGAAATTCACCCCTCCACTTT
clone_size: NA; v_call: TRBV3-1/TRBV3-2; j_call: TRBJ1-3; d_call: NA; cdr3_aa: CASSQPAGNTIYF; cdr3_nt: TGTGCCAGCAGCCAACCAGCTGGAAACACCATATATTTT
clone_size: NA; v_call: TRBV7-8; j_call: TRBJ2-7; d_call: NA; cdr3_aa: CASSPGSGNVYEQYF; cdr3_nt: TGTGCCAGCAGCCCAGGGTCAGGGAACGTCTACGAGCAGTACTTC
clone_size: NA; v_call: TRBV14; j_call: TRBJ2-2; d_call: NA; cdr3_aa: CASSPYGLTNTGELFF; cdr3_nt: TGTGCCAGCAGCCCCTATGGACTCACGAACACCGGGGAGCTGTTTTTT
clone_size: many; v_call: TRBV3-1/TRBV3-2; j_call: TRBJ1-4; d_call: NA; cdr3_aa: CASSLQTGPNEKLFF; cdr3_nt: TGTGCCAGCAGTCTTCAGACAGGTCCTAATGAAAAACTGTTTTTT
clone_size: NA; v_call: TRBV13; j_call: TRBJ1-6; d_call: NA; cdr3_aa: CASSLGDNSPLHF; cdr3_nt: TGTGCCAGCAGCTTAGGCGATAATTCACCCCTCCACTTT
clone_size: NA; v_call: TRBV3-1/TRBV3-2; j_call: TRBJ2-7; d_call: NA; cdr3_aa: CASSQVQRSWEQYF; cdr3_nt: TGTGCCAGCAGCCAAGTCCAGCGGTCCTGGGAGCAGTACTTC
clone_size: few; v_call: TRBV9; j_call: TRBJ2-3; d_call: TRBD1; cdr3_aa: CASSGWSGQVADTQYF; cdr3_nt: TGTGCCAGCAGCGGATGGTCGGGACAGGTGGCAGATACGCAGTATTTT
clone_size: once; v_call: TRBV11-3; j_call: TRBJ2-2; d_call: TRBD1; cdr3_aa: CASSLATGGGPGELFF; cdr3_nt: TGTGCCAGCAGCTTAGCGACAGGGGGCGGACCCGGGGAGCTGTTTTTT